These T cell receptor beta chains were read from a single sample in a study of CD8 T cells in ankylosing spondylitis. TCRdb redid the calling of the 5' RACE reads with MiXCR, one entry per CDR3 protein. The sample contains 750,000 to 850,000 distinct CDR3 sequences, 10% to 15% of which appear only once. The specimen sequenced was blood, either unsorted or a sorted T cell fraction (not recorded which). The receptors stem from a male donor with ankylosing spondylitis. Each CDR3 is given with its conserved first and last residue. Fields, in order: J gene, clone size, V gene, D gene, CDR3 DNA, CDR3 protein. A D gene is named only where the DNA matches it firmly. Not all rows give a size; the values are once, few, many and, for expanded clones, a class.

>TRBJ2-5|few|TRBV5-1|TRBD2
TGCGCCAGCAGCTTTGGGACTAGCGGGAGTGGAGAGACCCAGTACTTC
CASSFGTSGSGETQYF
>TRBJ1-1|-|TRBV6-5|-
TGTGCCAGCAGTTACTGGACCAACACTGAAGCTTTCTTT
CASSYWTNTEAFF
>TRBJ2-7|-|TRBV12-3/TRBV12-4|-
TGTGCCAGCAGTCAACCGACCGTCGCCGAGCAGCACTTC
CASSQPTVAEQHF
>TRBJ2-3|-|TRBV5-1|-
TGCGCCAGCAGGGACAGCGCAACGACAGATACGCAGTATTTT
CASRDSATTDTQYF
>TRBJ2-2|-|TRBV9|-
TGTGCCAGCAGCGCGGGGTCCGTCGGGGAGCTGTTTTTT
CASSAGSVGELFF
>TRBJ2-5|-|TRBV7-7|-
TGTGCTAGCAGCCCCATAGGCCATCCGGGAGAGACCCAGTACTTC
CASSPIGHPGETQYF
>TRBJ2-3|-|TRBV12-3/TRBV12-4|-
TGTGCCAGCAGTTTAAATGACAGCCCTAAGTATTTT
CASSLNDSPKYF
>TRBJ1-2|-|TRBV4-3|TRBD1
TGCGCCAGCAGCCAAGGGACTAACAGGGGGCATGGGGGCTACACCTTC
CASSQGTNRGHGGYTF
>TRBJ1-5|few|TRBV4-2|TRBD1
TGTGCCAGCAGCCAAGCCATGGGACAGATAAATCAGCCCCAGCATTTT
CASSQAMGQINQPQHF
>TRBJ2-7|-|TRBV20-1|TRBD2
TGCAGTGCTAGGTACAGCGGGAGGGCCATGGGTGAGCAGTACTTC
CSARYSGRAMGEQYF
>TRBJ2-3|many|TRBV12-3/TRBV12-4|TRBD1
TGTGCCAGCAGTCCCCGGGACAGGGGACGAGATACGCAGTATTTT
CASSPRDRGRDTQYF
>TRBJ1-4|few|TRBV7-9|-
TGTGCCAGCAGCTCCGTATTGGGAGAAGGAAATGAAAAACTGTTTTTT
CASSSVLGEGNEKLFF
>TRBJ2-6|-|TRBV27|-
TGTGCCAGCAGAACTCGACTCTCTGGGGCCAACGTCCTGACTTTC
CASRTRLSGANVLTF
>TRBJ2-3|many|TRBV7-2|TRBD2
TGTGCCAGCAGCTTCCGGGGGGTAGATACGCAGTATTTT
CASSFRGVDTQYF
>TRBJ1-1|few|TRBV7-2|-
TGTGCCAGCAGCTTAGTGGGGCAAGGTGTCACTGAAGCTTTCTTT
CASSLVGQGVTEAFF
>TRBJ2-3|many|TRBV27|-
TGTGCCAGCAGGCGGGACCTGGTAGATACGCAGTATTTT
CASRRDLVDTQYF
>TRBJ1-3|-|TRBV12-3/TRBV12-4|-
TGTGCCAGCCAACGGTTCAGCTCTGGAAACACCATATATTTT
CASQRFSSGNTIYF
>TRBJ2-1|-|TRBV7-9|TRBD2
TGTGCCAGCAGCTCCGGGAGGGGAGAGTTCTTC
CASSSGRGEFF
>TRBJ2-1|few|TRBV7-2|TRBD1
TGTGCCAGCAGCTCCGGGGGGACAGGGAAAGAGTTCTTC
CASSSGGTGKEFF
>TRBJ1-1|few|TRBV5-1|-
TGCGCCAGCAGCGGCGGGAATCGGGCTGAAGCTTTCTTT
CASSGGNRAEAFF
>TRBJ2-5|few|TRBV2|TRBD1
TGTGCCAGCAGGCCGGGACAGGGTGAAGAGACCCAGTACTTC
CASRPGQGEETQYF
>TRBJ1-1|-|TRBV28|-
TGTGCCAGCAGGACACTGGGGGGCTCAAACACTGAAGCTTTCTTT
CASRTLGGSNTEAFF
>TRBJ2-6|-|TRBV6-5|-
TGTGCCAGCAGGTATATCAGGGTGTCTGGGGCCAACGTCCTGACTTTC
CASRYIRVSGANVLTF
>TRBJ1-6|-|TRBV5-1|TRBD1
TGCGCCAGCAAGGGACAGGGGGGTTCACCCCTCCACTTT
CASKGQGGSPLHF